The clone carrying this T cell receptor (beta chain) has more than one count but fewer than ten. Expressed TCRB transcripts were sequenced after all isolated RNA was converted to cDNA. Sequenced by immunoSEQ multiplex PCR; TCRdb stores in-frame clones only, minus some. Among 400,000 to 600,000 clones listed, approximately 30% were seen once. Germline V gene sequence: CDR1 SGHNT, CDR2 YYREEE (reference sequence). The ends lost 6 bases at V and 4 bases at J; junction bases unmatched: 6. The CDR3 has 14 amino acids. This record comes from a study of beta chain features in type 1 diabetes. The sequence was collected from a man younger than 30 in good health. The chain is built from TRBV5-4 and TRBJ2-2; the match to TRBD1 covers 7 bases. The sample was naive CD4+ T cells from blood. CDR3 amino acids: CASTRGYATGELFF. DNA for the CDR3: TGTGCCAGCACCAGGGGGTACGCCACCGGGGAGCTGTTTTTT.